This TCR beta chain was observed in a study of type 1 and type 2 diabetes patients. Study-level findings and limits: A median of one highly-expanded CD4+ clone, covering approximately 4% of reads, occurred in type 2 diabetes.

On this clonotype: As yet, its antigen is unknown.

Amplification started from genomic DNA. Multiplex PCR with 30 forward and 13 reverse primers amplified the TCR beta CDR3. TCRdb processed the multiplex PCR reads anew with MiXCR; each CDR3 protein has one entry. This sample has a few hundred thousand distinct CDR3 sequences, with roughly 44% found just once. The sequence came from a man aged 18 to 30 with type 2 diabetes. Sequenced: peripheral blood mononuclear cells (PBMCs).

The chain's CDR3 is CATSTGGKGQPQHF. The CDR3 DNA follows: TGTGCCACCAGTACAGGAGGTAAAGGTCAGCCCCAGCATTTT. V is TRBV24-1 and J is TRBJ1-5; D is possibly TRBD1 (5 bases). CDR1 and CDR2 (germline): KGHDR, SFDVKD. This CDR3 is 14 amino acids long. Trimming pared 6 bases from V and 6 bases from J, leaving 14 bases between.